This T cell receptor beta chain was observed in a study of CD8+CD57+ T cells in acquired aplastic anemia. Study summary: The DNA of sorted CD4+ and CD8+ cells averaged roughly 3 ug.

Germline V gene lookup returns CDR1 DFQATT and CDR2 SNEGSKA (reference sequence). CDR3 length: 14 amino acids. Trimming removed 4 bases at V and 4 bases at J, with 15 bases between. TCR beta VDJ and CDR3 were profiled, and genomic DNA was the template. One entry per CDR3 protein, called by TCRdb with MiXCR from the reads. The sample carries 150,000 to 200,000 distinct CDR3 sequences, 64% recorded once. As regards this clonotype: Antigen specificity is unknown.

Overall study results and limits: The number of CD8+ CDR3 sequences shared by patients and controls was roughly 31. Statistical testing detected no significant gap in CD8+ Simpson's diversity between patients and controls.

The sequenced sample was sorted CD4+, CD8+, or CD8+CD57+ T cells (not recorded which) from PBMCs. This TCR came from a human donor with severe aplastic anemia or a healthy control (not recorded which). J is TRBJ2-3 and V is TRBV20-1, with a tentative D call TRBD2 (7 bases). The CDR3 region is CSAKKGGAADTQYF. Here the CDR3 DNA reads TGCAGTGCTAAGAAAGGGGGGGCGGCAGATACGCAGTATTTT.